The clone carrying this T cell receptor (beta chain) has just a few counts. Its specificity is unknown. TCRdb used MiXCR to reprocess the 5' RACE reads, holding one entry per CDR3 protein. The data show approximately 540,000 distinct CDR3 sequences, more than 9.5% seen once. The data belong to a study of CD8 T cells in ankylosing spondylitis. Germline assignment: CDR1 KGHSH and CDR2 LQKENI. The CDR3 totals 17 residues. V shed 5 bases, J shed 6 bases, and the junction held 10 bases outside the gene matches. Broader study findings: For ankylosing spondylitis blood, a TCR beta motif of under 10 highly homologous variants appeared characteristic.

This TCR was sampled from a male donor with ankylosing spondylitis. Specimen: blood, either unsorted or a sorted T cell fraction (not recorded which). The chain couples TRBV18 to TRBJ2-3, with 14 bases matching TRBD2. The DNA for the CDR3 is TGTGCCAGCTCAACTCTTGGACTAGCGGGAGGCCGGGATACGCAGTATTTT. Protein sequence: CASSTLGLAGGRDTQYF.